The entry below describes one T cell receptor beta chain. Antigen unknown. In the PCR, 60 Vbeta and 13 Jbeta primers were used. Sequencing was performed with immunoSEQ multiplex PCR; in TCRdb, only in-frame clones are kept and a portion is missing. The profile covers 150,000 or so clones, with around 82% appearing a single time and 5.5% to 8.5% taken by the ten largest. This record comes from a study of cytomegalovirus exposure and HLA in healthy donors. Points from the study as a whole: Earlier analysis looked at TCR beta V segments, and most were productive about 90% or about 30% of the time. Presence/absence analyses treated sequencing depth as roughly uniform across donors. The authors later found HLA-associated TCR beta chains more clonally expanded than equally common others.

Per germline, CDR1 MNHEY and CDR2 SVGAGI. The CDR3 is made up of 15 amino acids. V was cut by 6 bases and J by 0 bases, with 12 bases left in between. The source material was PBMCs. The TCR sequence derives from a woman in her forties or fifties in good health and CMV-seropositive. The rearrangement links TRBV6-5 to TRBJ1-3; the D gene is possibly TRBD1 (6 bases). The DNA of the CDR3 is TGTGCCAGCAGGCGGACAGCTACCTCTGGAAACACCATATATTTT. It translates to CASRRTATSGNTIYF.